A single sample is the source of the 18 T cell receptor beta chains below, sequenced in a study of cytomegalovirus exposure and HLA in healthy donors (dated by TCRdb to the late 2010s). Receptor libraries were prepared by the immunoSEQ multiplex PCR assay. TCRdb retrieved this table from immuneACCESS and kept in-frame rearrangements only. Not all clones are present; in checked studies, unresolved V genes account for under half, and no reason is known for the remainder. In this sample the table shows 150,000 to 200,000 clones, 85% of which occur a single time. About 15% of the sample belongs to the ten largest clones. The sample comprised PBMCs. The receptors here all came from a man younger than 35 in good health and CMV-seropositive.

V is TRBV28 and J is TRBJ2-3, with D unresolved. The germline V and J ends were trimmed by 11 bases and 0 bases, with 9 bases remaining between them. Germline V gives CDR1 MDHEN, CDR2 SYDVKM. This CDR3 comprises 12 residues. CDR3: CAVCGSTDTQYF. In DNA, the CDR3 is TGTGCCGTCTGCGGTAGCACAGATACGCAGTATTTT.

V and J are TRBV10-3 and TRBJ1-1; D uncertain. V was clipped by 7 bases and J by 0 bases, with 9 bases between them. The germline V gene has CDR1 ENHRY and CDR2 SYGVKD. CDR3 length: 13 amino acids. The CDR3 loop reads CAITLRLNTEAFF. CDR3 nucleotide sequence: TGTGCCATCACCCTGCGGCTGAACACTGAAGCTTTCTTT.

The chain couples TRBV19 to TRBJ2-7, with D possibly TRBD2 on 5 matching bases. Trimming stripped 10 bases from V and 1 base from J, with 17 bases between. The germline V gene encodes CDR1 LNHDA and CDR2 SQIVND (reference sequence). The CDR3 covers 14 residues. The CDR3 is CAKRGGEWSYEQYF. For the CDR3, the DNA is TGTGCCAAAAGAGGTGGGGAGTGGTCCTACGAGCAGTACTTC.

The rearrangement joins TRBV5-1 to TRBJ1-1; D is possibly TRBD1 (5 bases). Germline V gives CDR1 SGHRS, CDR2 YFSETQ. Trimming stripped 0 bases from V and 11 bases from J, with 17 bases between. The CDR3 spans 14 residues. The CDR3 protein is CASSLDRRELSAFF. The CDR3 bases are TGCGCCAGCAGCTTGGATCGCAGGGAACTCTCGGCTTTCTTT.

V gene TRBV6-5 combines with J gene TRBJ2-1; 9 bases match TRBD1. The CDR3 spans 15 residues. Germline V gives CDR1 MNHEY, CDR2 SVGAGI. V dropped 8 bases and J dropped 4; count of bases not matched to a gene: 9. CDR3: CASGHSGTGYNEQFF. CDR3 DNA sequence: TGTGCCAGCGGTCATTCCGGGACAGGGTACAATGAGCAGTTCTTC.

CDR3 amino acids: CASSQGTGYSPLHF. CDR3 DNA: TGTGCCAGCAGCCAAGGGACAGGTTATTCACCCCTCCACTTT. V is TRBV7-8 and J is TRBJ1-6, with 8 bases matching TRBD1. Germline trimming cut 5 bases from V and 8 bases from J; bases unmatched to any gene: 5. The germline CDR1 and CDR2 sequences are SGHVS and FQNEAQ. The CDR3 contains 14 residues.

The rearrangement joins TRBV7-8 to TRBJ2-5, with 10 bases identical to TRBD2. There are 15 residues in the CDR3. V dropped 0 bases and J dropped 5; count of bases not matched to a gene: 3. Germline CDR1 reads SGHVS; CDR2 reads FQNEAQ. As DNA, the CDR3 is TGTGCCAGCAGCTTAGCCGGACTAGCGGCGGAGACCCAGTACTTC. It is translated as CASSLAGLAAETQYF.

The rearrangement links TRBV7-8 to TRBJ2-7, with D perhaps TRBD1 (6 bases). Deletions cut 0 bases from V and 5 bases from J, with 11 bases between. The germline gives CDR1 SGHVS, CDR2 FQNEAQ. The length of the CDR3 is 14 residues. The CDR3 region is CASSLARNRDEQYF. The CDR3 nucleotides read TGTGCCAGCAGCTTAGCGCGCAACAGGGACGAGCAGTACTTC.

The chain couples TRBV18 to TRBJ1-4, with TRBD1 as a possible D gene (5 bases). Germline-derived CDR1 and CDR2 are KGHSH and LQKENI. Deletions cut 0 bases from V and 8 bases from J, with 13 bases between. CDR3 size: 15 residues. As DNA, the CDR3 is TGTGCCAGCTCACCACCAGGGGTGTCAGGGGAAAAACTGTTTTTT. Its translation is CASSPPGVSGEKLFF.

V is TRBV27 and J is TRBJ2-2, with 9 bases lining up with TRBD1. This CDR3 is 14 amino acids long. Looked up from germline, CDR1 is MNHEY and CDR2 is SMNVEV (reference sequence). Germline trimming cut 4 bases from V and 7 bases from J; bases unmatched to any gene: 4. The CDR3 coding sequence is TGTGCCAGCAGTTCGGGACAGGGTATCGGGGAGCTGTTTTTT. It encodes CASSSGQGIGELFF.

The chain combines TRBV10-3 with TRBJ2-7; 7 bases map to TRBD1. V trimming: 0 bases; J trimming: 2 bases; junction bases outside the gene matches: 4. Germline CDR1 reads ENHRY; CDR2 reads SYGVKD. This CDR3 is 15 amino acids long. CDR3 protein: CAISESTGLTYEQYF. The DNA of the CDR3 is TGTGCCATCAGTGAGTCGACAGGGCTAACCTACGAGCAGTACTTC.

The chain couples TRBV10-2 to TRBJ1-6; D is perhaps TRBD1 (5 bases). There are 13 residues in the CDR3. Germline V gene sequence: CDR1 WSHSY, CDR2 SAAADI. V was pared by 5 bases and J by 10 bases, with 12 bases between. The CDR3 loop is CASSQGGSSPLHF. In nucleotides, the CDR3 is TGCGCCAGCAGTCAGGGAGGGAGCTCACCCCTCCACTTT.

The genes are TRBV11-2 and TRBJ1-5, with 7 bases matching TRBD1. The length of the CDR3 is 15 residues. The V gene's germline CDR1 is SGHAT and CDR2 FQNNGV. The V and J ends lost 5 bases and 2 bases, in that order; junction bases with no gene match: 6. The CDR3: CASSTNTGGNQPQHF. The CDR3 nucleotides are TGTGCCAGCAGCACTAATACAGGGGGCAATCAGCCCCAGCATTTT.

This chain's CDR3 is CASSLAGAGDNQPQHF. In DNA, the CDR3 is TGTGCCAGCAGCTTGGCTGGGGCAGGGGACAATCAGCCCCAGCATTTT. V is TRBV5-6 and J is TRBJ1-5, with TRBD1 as a possible D gene (6 bases). From germline, CDR1 is SGHDT and CDR2 YYEEEE. The CDR3 runs 16 residues. The V gene lost 0 bases and the J gene lost 3 bases, with 13 bases spanning the gap.

The chain is built from TRBV27 and TRBJ2-2; D perhaps matches TRBD2 (5 bases). CDR3 size: 13 residues. The V gene's germline CDR1 is MNHEY and CDR2 SMNVEV (reference sequence). Between the trimmed V and J ends, which lost 6 bases and 8 bases, there was a span of 13 bases. The DNA for the CDR3 is TGTGCCAGCAGCCGGGAAGGGTCGGGGGAGCTGTTTTTT. It encodes CASSREGSGELFF.

The CDR3 nucleotides read TGTGCCAGCAGTGAAGAGGGGAGCACAGATACGCAGTATTTT. Translating gives CASSEEGSTDTQYF. The gene calls are TRBV6-1 and TRBJ2-3, with D tentatively TRBD1 (5 bases). Germline-derived CDR1 and CDR2 are MNHNS and SASEGT. The V end was cut by 1 base, the J end by 0 bases, with 5 bases between. The CDR3 sequence is 14 residues long.

The V gene is TRBV5-1, the J gene TRBJ2-3; 11 bases align to TRBD2. CDR3 size: 17 residues. Germline V lookup: CDR1 SGHRS, CDR2 YFSETQ. Trimming at V came to 0 bases and at J to 5 bases, leaving 8 bases not matched to a gene. The chain's CDR3 is CASSLEIAGGIGDTQYF. The CDR3, as DNA: TGCGCCAGCAGCTTGGAAATAGCGGGAGGGATCGGAGATACGCAGTATTTT.

CDR3 nucleotide sequence: TGTGCCAGCAGCCCCGGGACTAGCAACAACATTCAGTACTTC. Its protein is CASSPGTSNNIQYF. This chain uses TRBV14 with TRBJ2-4; 9 bases map to TRBD2. The CDR3 length is 14 residues. Per germline, CDR1 SGHDN and CDR2 FVKESK. V dropped 4 bases and J dropped 7; count of bases not matched to a gene: 5.